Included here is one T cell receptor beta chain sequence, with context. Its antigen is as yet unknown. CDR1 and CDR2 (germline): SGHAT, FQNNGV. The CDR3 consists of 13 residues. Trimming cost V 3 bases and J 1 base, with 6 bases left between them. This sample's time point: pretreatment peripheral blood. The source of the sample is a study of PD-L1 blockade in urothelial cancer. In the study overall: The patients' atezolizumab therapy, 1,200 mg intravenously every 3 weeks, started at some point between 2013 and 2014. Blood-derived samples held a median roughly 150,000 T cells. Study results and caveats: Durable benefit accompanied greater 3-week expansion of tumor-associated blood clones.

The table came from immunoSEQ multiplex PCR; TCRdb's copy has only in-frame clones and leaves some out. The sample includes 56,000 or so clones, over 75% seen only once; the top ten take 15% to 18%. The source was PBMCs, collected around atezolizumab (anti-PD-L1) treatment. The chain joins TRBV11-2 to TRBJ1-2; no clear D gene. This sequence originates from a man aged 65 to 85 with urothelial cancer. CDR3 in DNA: TGTGCCAGCAGCTTTCAGGATAACTATGGCTACACCTTC. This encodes CASSFQDNYGYTF.